This T cell receptor beta chain came from a study of blood T cell repertoires in COVID-19. This CDR3 has 13 amino acids. Trimming pared 5 bases from V and 1 base from J, leaving 8 bases between. Germline V gives CDR1 SGHDN, CDR2 FVKESK. Two consecutive negative NP/OP PCR tests, clearance, or resolved symptoms defined Cohort 3 recovery. Clones were read by immunoSEQ multiplex PCR, and TCRdb kept only the in-frame ones, dropping some. The top ten hold 0.9% to 1.5% of the sample, which has approximately 400,000 clones, 70% to 90% seen once. Sequencing input: PBMCs or T cells enriched from blood (not recorded which). V usage is TRBV14 and J usage is TRBJ1-1; D remains unclear. The receptor was derived from a young woman who had recovered from COVID-19. The CDR3: CASSATRNTEAFF. The CDR3 coding sequence is TGTGCCAGCAGCGCAACAAGGAACACTGAAGCTTTCTTT.